The present entry profiles one T cell receptor beta chain with its context. The data were produced by immunoSEQ multiplex PCR, yet TCRdb's version contains in-frame clones alone and is incomplete. The data contain some 400,000 clones, approximately 89% of them seen just once; the ten biggest clones take up around 2%. The record originates from a study of Ad26.COV2.S vaccination and SARS-CoV-2 variants. For the study at large: Ad26.COV2.S, an intramuscular injection, was given once or twice 56 days apart.

Treatment here: about 20 received Ad26.COV2.S at low or high dose, single or two shots; 5 received placebo; per-sample allocation not given. Sampling was done on day 63 after the first vaccine or placebo injection. Trimming removed 2 bases from V and 2 bases from J, with 10 bases in between. Germline V gives CDR1 MDHEN, CDR2 SYDVKM. The CDR3 extends over 16 amino acids. This TCR came from a person aged 18 to 59 who received the Ad26.COV2.S COVID-19 vaccine or a placebo. The rearrangement links TRBV28 to TRBJ1-6; D is possibly TRBD1 (6 bases). Sequencing was performed on peripheral blood, taken in a trial of Ad26.COV2.S vaccine versus placebo. This chain's CDR3 is CASSLIGQPYNSPLHF. CDR3 DNA sequence: TGTGCCAGCAGTTTAATAGGACAGCCCTATAATTCACCCCTCCACTTT.